This T cell receptor (beta chain) was documented in a study of blood T cell repertoires in COVID-19. Across the whole study: Samples of COVID-19 (acute and convalescent) were obtained from the United States, Italy and Spain. The analysed material was cDNA or gDNA that came from T cells, B-cell-depleted T cells, or PBMCs.

Authors' analysis steps: The assay estimated nucleated cells by amplifying reference gene primers. Clones were sequenced by immunoSEQ multiplex PCR, and TCRdb holds only the in-frame ones, with some missing. The DNA gave D and trimming, while V, J and clone size come from that table. The sample gives over 350,000 clones, nearly 90% of which show up once; 1.5% to 2% is in the top ten. Those enrolled, adults aged roughly 18 to 89 years, came from fewer than 25 US areas. The germline CDR1 and CDR2 sequences are PRHDT and FYEKMQ (reference sequence). After removal of 2 bases from V and 2 bases from J, the junction contained 6 bases not matched to a gene. CDR3 length: 16 amino acids.

Material: PBMCs or T cells enriched from blood (not recorded which). The rearrangement joins TRBV13 to TRBJ1-3; 7 nucleotides line up with TRBD1. This TCR came from a woman aged 18-30 years with acute COVID-19. DNA of the CDR3: TGTGCCAGCAGCTTACTCCCAGGGGGAACTGGAAACACCATATATTTT. Translation: CASSLLPGGTGNTIYF.